Presented here are 26 T cell receptor beta chains from one specimen sequenced in a study of control samples from healthy donors and cancer patients. Here immunoSEQ multiplex PCR was the method, and the copy in TCRdb shows in-frame clones only, minus some. The sample records about 180,000 clones, roughly 90% being singletons. Material for sequencing was blood. The receptors shown here come from a woman aged 45 to 65 in good health.

The genes are TRBV30 and TRBJ2-1; D uncertain. V lost 5 bases and J lost 6, with 11 bases in between. The CDR3 contains 12 residues. Germline V CDR1 and CDR2: GTSNPN, SVGIG (reference sequence). In nucleotides, the CDR3 is TGTGCCTGGTCTCGGGCCGTCAATGAGCAGTTCTTC. Translating it yields CAWSRAVNEQFF.

This clone was seen once. The V gene is TRBV27, the J gene TRBJ1-3; no clear D. Germline values: CDR1 MNHEY, CDR2 SMNVEV (reference sequence). The CDR3 covers 14 residues. The V end lost 3 bases, the J end lost 2 bases, and 8 bases lay between the germline ends. The chain's CDR3 is CASSLGGTGNTIYF. For the CDR3, the DNA is TGTGCCAGCAGTTTGGGAGGGACTGGAAACACCATATATTTT.

This rearrangement joins TRBV28 to TRBJ2-7; D is perhaps TRBD1 or TRBD2 (6 bases each). With 5 bases removed from V and 11 bases from J, the gap between germline ends came to 25 bases. The CDR3 length is 15 residues. CDR1 and CDR2 (germline): MDHEN, SYDVKM. The CDR3 is CASSPPRGVVGSEYF. The CDR3, as DNA: TGTGCCAGCAGTCCTCCGAGGGGGGTCGTCGGAAGTGAGTACTTC.

This chain joins TRBV3-1 (or the pseudogene TRBV3-2) and TRBJ1-2, with a possible D match to TRBD1 (5 bases). The CDR3 spans 16 residues. V shed 6 bases and J shed 4 bases, with 21 bases lying between them. Germline V CDR1 and CDR2: LGHDT, YNNKEL (reference sequence). The CDR3 here is CASSPRSGGGSYGYTF. CDR3 DNA: TGTGCCAGCAGTCCTAGAAGTGGGGGGGGTAGCTATGGCTACACCTTC.

The CDR3 nucleotides read TGTGCCAGCAGCTTGACCCTAGCGGGGGGAGAGACCCAGTACTTC. It encodes CASSLTLAGGETQYF. The chain employs TRBV5-6 and TRBJ2-5; TRBD2 matches at 11 bases. Germline V gene lookup returns CDR1 SGHDT and CDR2 YYEEEE. After removal of 1 base from V and 4 bases from J, the junction contained 3 bases not matched to a gene. The CDR3 has 15 residues.

The V gene is TRBV19, the J gene TRBJ1-4; no clear D gene. Trimming removed 8 bases at V and 0 bases at J, with 19 bases between. CDR1 and CDR2 (germline): LNHDA, SQIVND (reference sequence). The CDR3 is 17 amino acids. Written as DNA, the CDR3 is TGTGCCAGTTCCCACTACCACCCCGGGACAACTAATGAAAAACTGTTTTTT. Protein product: CASSHYHPGTTNEKLFF. Together with reference TRBV19 and TRBJ1-4, the CDR3 gives the full variable domain: DGGITQSPKYLFRKEGQNVTLSCEQNLNHDAMYWYRQDPGQGLRLIYYSQIVNDFQKGDIAEGYSVSREKKESFPLTVTSAQKNPTAFYLCASSHYHPGTTNEKLFFGSGTQLSVL.

The chain combines TRBV28 with TRBJ2-3; D ambiguous. The V end was cut by 2 bases, the J end by 2 bases, with 20 bases between. The CDR3 runs 18 residues. Germline values: CDR1 MDHEN, CDR2 SYDVKM. CDR3 DNA sequence: TGTGCCAGCAGTTTACGTGGGAACAACCCTAAATTCACAGATACGCAGTATTTT. Translated: CASSLRGNNPKFTDTQYF.

The V gene is TRBV7-2, the J gene TRBJ1-2; TRBD1 might be the D (5 bases). This CDR3 spans 15 amino acids. V lost 1 base and J 3 bases, leaving 12 bases between the germline ends. Germline V gene data show CDR1 as SGHTA and CDR2 as FQGNSA. CDR3 in amino acids: CASSLVVRVDYGYTF. CDR3 bases: TGTGCCAGCAGCTTAGTCGTCAGGGTGGACTATGGCTACACCTTC.

The chain recombines TRBV5-4 with TRBJ1-2; weak D call: TRBD1 (5 bases). The germline gives CDR1 SGHNT, CDR2 YYREEE (reference sequence). Deletions cut 0 bases from V and 6 bases from J, with 9 bases between. The CDR3 length is 13 residues. The DNA of the CDR3 is TGTGCCAGCAGCTTGGAGGGGAGTAATGGCTACACCTTC. It codes for CASSLEGSNGYTF.

The gene calls are TRBV28 and TRBJ1-5; D is uncertain. CDR3 length: 15 amino acids. With 2 bases removed from V and 0 bases from J, the gap between germline ends came to 8 bases. Germline lookup yields CDR1 MDHEN and CDR2 SYDVKM. The CDR3 DNA follows: TGTGCCAGCAGTTTACGGCTTTATAGCAATCAGCCCCAGCATTTT. It encodes CASSLRLYSNQPQHF.

A single count supports this clone. The V and J genes are TRBV5-1 and TRBJ2-3; the D gene is possibly TRBD2 (6 bases). Germline loops: CDR1 SGHRS, CDR2 YFSETQ. V shed 4 bases and J shed 2 bases, with 20 bases lying between them. The CDR3 length is 17 residues. CDR3 amino acids: CASSRVGSGTITDTQYF. The CDR3 DNA sequence: TGCGCCAGCAGCCGCGTGGGTAGCGGAACAATCACAGATACGCAGTATTTT.

This clone occurred once. This chain links TRBV5-1 with TRBJ2-7; D assignment may be TRBD1 or TRBD2 (5 bases each). The CDR3 extends over 12 amino acids. Per the germline V gene, CDR1 is SGHRS and CDR2 is YFSETQ. Trimming pared 4 bases from V and 4 bases from J, leaving 9 bases between. CDR3 sequence reads: CASSGTLYEQYF. The CDR3 region has the DNA TGCGCCAGCAGCGGGACCTTATACGAGCAGTACTTC.

The chain has TRBV11-2 and TRBJ1-1, with a possible D match to TRBD1 (6 bases). Looked up from germline, CDR1 is SGHAT and CDR2 is FQNNGV. The CDR3 runs 16 residues. Trimming pared 0 bases from V and 1 base from J, leaving 12 bases between. DNA for the CDR3: TGTGCCAGCAGCTTAGAGTTAAGGGGGAGGAACACTGAAGCTTTCTTT. It yields the protein CASSLELRGRNTEAFF.

The chain couples TRBV7-9 to TRBJ1-5; the D is unclear. CDR1 is SEHNR and CDR2 is FQNEAQ in the germline V gene (reference sequence). Trimming shortened V by 2 bases and J by 2 bases, and 7 bases separated the two germline ends. The CDR3 runs to 14 residues. This CDR3 is CASSLTSGNQPQHF. The CDR3 coding sequence is TGTGCCAGCAGCTTAACCAGCGGCAATCAGCCCCAGCATTTT.

The V gene is TRBV28, the J gene TRBJ2-1; the match to TRBD2 covers 10 bases. The CDR3 runs 18 residues. The V segment lost 3 bases and the J segment 0 bases; nucleotides outside the gene matches: 8. Germline V lookup: CDR1 MDHEN, CDR2 SYDVKM. CDR3 residues: CASSFTAGGRSSYNEQFF. The CDR3 DNA sequence: TGTGCCAGCAGTTTCACAGCGGGGGGGCGGAGCTCCTACAATGAGCAGTTCTTC.

The chain uses TRBV28 and TRBJ1-2, with D possibly being TRBD1 (5 bases). Trimming left V 4 bases short and J 1 base short, with 19 bases between. This CDR3 has 17 amino acids. CDR1 and CDR2 from the germline V gene are MDHEN and SYDVKM. In DNA, the CDR3 is TGTGCCAGCAGTTCCGGGACTGTTCTTACTATTAACTATGGCTACACCTTC. It is translated as CASSSGTVLTINYGYTF.

The J gene is TRBJ1-1, the V gene TRBV30; 8 nucleotides agree with TRBD1. The V segment lost 0 bases and the J segment 7 bases; nucleotides outside the gene matches: 13. The CDR3 sequence is 16 residues long. Looked up from germline, CDR1 is GTSNPN and CDR2 is SVGIG (reference sequence). The CDR3 here is CAWSVPGGAPYGEAFF. CDR3 DNA: TGTGCCTGGAGTGTACCAGGGGGCGCGCCCTACGGTGAAGCTTTCTTT.

The chain employs TRBV6-5 and TRBJ1-1; D is unclear. Germline V gives CDR1 MNHEY, CDR2 SVGAGI. The V and J ends lost 0 bases and 0 bases respectively, with 5 bases between them. This CDR3 region has 14 residues. Here the CDR3 DNA reads TGTGCCAGCAGTTACTCGAAACTGAACACTGAAGCTTTCTTT. Translation: CASSYSKLNTEAFF.

The chain couples TRBV9 to TRBJ2-6, with D unclear. The CDR3 consists of 14 residues. Germline V gene data show CDR1 as SGDLS and CDR2 as YYNGEE. Between the trimmed V and J ends, which lost 4 bases and 3 bases, there was a span of 8 bases. DNA for the CDR3: TGTGCCAGCAGCCCCCTGGGTGGGGCCAACGTCCTGACTTTC. Residues: CASSPLGGANVLTF.

The chain joins TRBV6-5 to TRBJ2-3, with D perhaps TRBD2 (6 bases). This CDR3 comprises 15 residues. V shed 11 bases and J shed 0 bases, with 18 bases lying between them. Per germline, CDR1 MNHEY and CDR2 SVGAGI. The chain's CDR3 is CAYAVWGTSTDTQYF. In nucleotides, the CDR3 is TGTGCCTACGCAGTGTGGGGGACTAGCACAGATACGCAGTATTTT.

The V and J genes are TRBV6-5 and TRBJ2-7; TRBD2 matches at 9 bases. V lost 4 bases and J lost 7; bases outside the gene matches: 14. CDR3 length: 16 amino acids. Germline CDR1 reads MNHEY; CDR2 reads SVGAGI. CDR3: CASSSALGAGGREQYF. The CDR3 DNA reads as TGTGCCAGCAGTTCCGCCCTAGGGGCGGGGGGGCGTGAGCAGTACTTC.

The V call is TRBV6-5, the J call TRBJ2-7; TRBD1 matches 8 bases. Losses at the gene ends were 0 bases for V and 2 bases for J; bases not matched to a gene: 3. Germline values: CDR1 MNHEY, CDR2 SVGAGI. CDR3 length: 15 amino acids. The CDR3 sequence: CASSYSGTGTYEQYF. CDR3 in DNA: TGTGCCAGCAGTTACTCTGGGACAGGCACCTACGAGCAGTACTTC.

The chain is built from TRBV28 and TRBJ1-1; D is perhaps TRBD1 (5 bases). The CDR3 has 17 amino acids. Germline CDR1 MDHEN, CDR2 SYDVKM. Deletions cut 2 bases from V and 2 bases from J, with 18 bases between. CDR3 sequence: CASSLPQGGGPNTEAFF. The CDR3 region has the DNA TGTGCCAGCAGTTTACCGCAGGGAGGAGGCCCAAACACTGAAGCTTTCTTT. Variable domain in full (rest from reference TRBV28 and TRBJ1-1): DVKVTQSSRYLVKRTGEKVFLECVQDMDHENMFWYRQDPGLGLRLIYFSYDVKMKEKGDIPEGYSVSREKKERFSLILESASTNQTSMYLCASSLPQGGGPNTEAFFGQGTRLTVV.

The chain combines TRBV29-1 with TRBJ2-7; D could derive from TRBD1 or TRBD2 (5 bases each). Germline assignment: CDR1 SQVTM and CDR2 ANQGSEA. Trimming shortened V by 1 base and J by 3 bases, and 13 bases separated the two germline ends. CDR3 length equals 14 residues. The CDR3 sequence: CSVEVRGARYEQYF. Here the CDR3 DNA reads TGCAGCGTTGAAGTGAGAGGGGCCCGCTACGAGCAGTACTTC.

The V and J genes are TRBV5-4 and TRBJ2-5; TRBD1 matches 8 bases. CDR3 length: 14 residues. Germline loops: CDR1 SGHNT, CDR2 YYREEE (reference sequence). The V segment lost 5 bases and the J segment 6 bases; nucleotides outside the gene matches: 9. The CDR3 DNA follows: TGTGCCAGCAGTAATCAAGGACAGGGTCAGACCCAGTACTTC. It codes for CASSNQGQGQTQYF.

V is TRBV19 and J is TRBJ1-2, with a possible D match to TRBD1 (5 bases). Germline CDR1 is LNHDA and CDR2 is SQIVND (reference sequence). This CDR3 is 13 amino acids long. Trimming removed 3 bases from V and 1 base from J, with 6 bases in between. The CDR3 is CASSIGGNYGYTF. The CDR3 nucleotides read TGTGCCAGTAGTATCGGGGGTAACTATGGCTACACCTTC.